The rows below give T cell receptor beta chains drawn from one sample of a study of T cell responses to AZD1222 COVID-19 vaccine. Method: immunoSEQ multiplex PCR; TCRdb's copy keeps in-frame clones and lacks some. The sample yields about 150,000 clones, 85% to 95% seen once. The source material was peripheral blood, sampled 28 days after the second AZD1222 dose. The receptors come from an adult who received the AZD1222 COVID-19 vaccine. Both conserved end residues are part of each CDR3. The D gene is left open where the match is weak. Clone size is given for some rows only: seen once, a few or many times, or a class if the clone is expanded.

size: -
V: TRBV6-1
J: TRBJ2-1
D: TRBD2
DNA: TGTGCCAGCAGTGAAAGGGCGGGAGGGGCCGTAATTTACAATGAGCAGTTCTTC
CDR3: CASSERAGGAVIYNEQFF

size: -
V: TRBV30
J: TRBJ2-2
D: -
DNA: TGTGCCTGGAGGCCAGACACCGGGGAGCTGTTTTTT
CDR3: CAWRPDTGELFF

size: -
V: TRBV9
J: TRBJ2-7
D: -
DNA: TGTGCCAGCAGCCCAAACGCAGGAGCCCAGACCTACGAGCAGTACTTC
CDR3: CASSPNAGAQTYEQYF

size: -
V: TRBV5-1
J: TRBJ1-4
D: -
DNA: TGCGCCAGCAGCTCACAGGGCCGTGGTGAAAAACTGTTTTTT
CDR3: CASSSQGRGEKLFF

size: -
V: TRBV7-9
J: TRBJ2-7
D: -
DNA: TGTGCCAGCAGCTTACGGACCTACGAGCAGTACTTC
CDR3: CASSLRTYEQYF

size: -
V: TRBV19
J: TRBJ2-7
D: -
DNA: TGTGCCAGTAGCCCTTTACGTAGGGTGGCTTACAGCTCCTACGAGCAGTACTTC
CDR3: CASSPLRRVAYSSYEQYF

size: few
V: TRBV10-3
J: TRBJ2-6
D: TRBD1
DNA: TGTGCCATTAGGGACAGCTCTGGGGCCAACGTCCTGACTTTC
CDR3: CAIRDSSGANVLTF

size: -
V: TRBV7-2
J: TRBJ2-1
D: TRBD2
DNA: TGTGCCAGCAGCTTAGGTACTAGCGGGTACAATGAGCAGTTCTTC
CDR3: CASSLGTSGYNEQFF

size: once
V: TRBV19
J: TRBJ1-3
D: -
DNA: TGTGCCAGTAGTATACAACCGGGAAACACCATATATTTT
CDR3: CASSIQPGNTIYF

size: -
V: TRBV18
J: TRBJ1-6
D: -
DNA: TGTGCCAGCTCACCAAGCGTAGAGGGTTCACCCCTCCACTTT
CDR3: CASSPSVEGSPLHF

size: few
V: TRBV21-1
J: TRBJ1-6
D: -
DNA: TGTGCCAGCAGCAAAGGACAATATAATTCACCCCTCCACTTT
CDR3: CASSKGQYNSPLHF

size: -
V: TRBV19
J: TRBJ1-1
D: -
DNA: TGTGCCACTACTACTCGGGGACGGCAGGCCACTGAAGCTTTCTTT
CDR3: CATTTRGRQATEAFF

size: -
V: TRBV7-9
J: TRBJ1-6
D: -
DNA: TGTGCCAGCAGCTTAGGGCGTGGTAATTCACCCCTCCACTTT
CDR3: CASSLGRGNSPLHF

size: -
V: TRBV29-1
J: TRBJ2-3
D: TRBD2
DNA: TGCAGCGTTTTAAAGGGACTAGCGGGCCGCACAGATACGCAGTATTTT
CDR3: CSVLKGLAGRTDTQYF

size: -
V: TRBV25-1
J: TRBJ1-6
D: -
DNA: TGTGCCAGCAGTGATGGGGGTTTTTCACCCCTCCACTTT
CDR3: CASSDGGFSPLHF

size: -
V: TRBV12-5
J: TRBJ2-7
D: -
DNA: TGTGCTAGTGGTTTGTCGGGACACCCTATTTGGGAGCAGTACTTC
CDR3: CASGLSGHPIWEQYF

size: -
V: TRBV5-4
J: TRBJ2-5
D: TRBD2
DNA: TGTGCCAGCAGTCAAGGACTAGCGGGATTTAAGGAGACCCAGTACTTC
CDR3: CASSQGLAGFKETQYF

size: -
V: TRBV5-1
J: TRBJ2-2
D: -
DNA: TGCGCCAGCAGCTTGGGGACCCACACCGGGGAGCTGTTTTTT
CDR3: CASSLGTHTGELFF

size: -
V: TRBV12-3/TRBV12-4
J: TRBJ1-2
D: -
DNA: TGTGCCAGCAGTTTGGGGTTCTGGGATGGCTACACCTTC
CDR3: CASSLGFWDGYTF

size: -
V: TRBV4-1
J: TRBJ2-7
D: TRBD1
DNA: TGCGCCAGCAGCCAGGCTGAGGGACAGTCCTACGAGCAGTACTTC
CDR3: CASSQAEGQSYEQYF

size: -
V: TRBV24-1
J: TRBJ2-7
D: -
DNA: TGTGCCACCAGTGAGTCCGGGAAAATATACGAGCAGTACTTC
CDR3: CATSESGKIYEQYF

size: -
V: TRBV9
J: TRBJ2-1
D: TRBD2
DNA: TGTGCCAGCGGCCTAGCGGGAGTTGATGAGCAGTTCTTC
CDR3: CASGLAGVDEQFF

size: -
V: TRBV6-5
J: TRBJ1-2
D: -
DNA: TGTGCCAGCAGACAATCCCCTGGGTCCGCCCAGGCCACCTTC
CDR3: CASRQSPGSAQATF

size: -
V: TRBV11-2
J: TRBJ2-7
D: -
DNA: TGTGCCAGCAGCTTAGGAGTGTGGTCCTCCTACGAGCAGTACTTC
CDR3: CASSLGVWSSYEQYF

size: -
V: TRBV27
J: TRBJ2-1
D: -
DNA: TGTGCCAGCAGTTTATCGGGGCCCTTTATTGGGGAGCAGTTCTTC
CDR3: CASSLSGPFIGEQFF

size: -
V: TRBV13
J: TRBJ2-1
D: TRBD1
DNA: TGTGCCAGCAGCTTGAGACAGGGGGCAAGGAATGAGCAGTTCTTC
CDR3: CASSLRQGARNEQFF

size: -
V: TRBV9
J: TRBJ2-1
D: TRBD2
DNA: TGTGCCAGCAGCGGTAGCGGGGGAGTGGGGGAGCAGTTCTTC
CDR3: CASSGSGGVGEQFF

size: -
V: TRBV9
J: TRBJ2-7
D: TRBD2
DNA: TGTGCCAGCAGCGCCGGACTAGCGGGCCCCTACGAGCAGTACTTC
CDR3: CASSAGLAGPYEQYF

size: -
V: TRBV6-5
J: TRBJ2-7
D: -
DNA: TGTGCCACCGGCTACCTTGGAGAGCAGTACTTC
CDR3: CATGYLGEQYF